This TCR beta chain was documented in a study of T-cell reconstitution after alpha-beta-depleted transplantation in children. Unique molecular identifiers featured in how the TCRbeta library was prepared. TCRdb re-called the PCR reads through MiXCR, storing one row per CDR3 protein. The sample holds around 580,000 distinct CDR3 sequences, 20% to 25% seen once. This clonotype was counted many times. Sequencing used PBMCs, mostly from graft donor cells, obtained 360 days after TCRalphabeta/CD19-depleted stem cell transplant. The clonotype originates from a boy younger than two who had a stem cell transplant for acute myeloid leukemia, so the T cells may come from the graft donor.

CDR3 loop: CASSPSTSGGAETQYF. The CDR3 DNA sequence: TGTGCCAGCTCACCATCGACTAGCGGGGGGGCGGAGACCCAGTACTTC. The rearrangement uses TRBV18 and TRBJ2-5; 14 nucleotides align to TRBD2. Per the germline V gene, CDR1 is KGHSH and CDR2 is LQKENI. The length of the CDR3 is 16 residues. The trim removed 2 bases at V and 5 bases at J, leaving 4 bases unmatched.